A selection of T cell receptor beta chains follows, all from one sample in a study of cytomegalovirus exposure and HLA in healthy donors. TCRdb's table, derived via immunoSEQ multiplex PCR, lists solely in-frame clones and lacks some. The table has about 130,000 clones, 76% seen once. What was sequenced was PBMCs. The receptors derive from a female donor in good health and CMV-seropositive. The CDR3 runs from the conserved cysteine through the conserved F or W. D genes are given only for firm matches. Not all rows give a size; the values are once, few, many and, for expanded clones, a class.

D gene,clone size,J gene,V gene,CDR3 length,CDR3 protein,CDR3 DNA
TRBD1,-,TRBJ2-1,TRBV2,15,CASTRGQGAHNEQFF,TGTGCCAGTACTAGGGGACAGGGTGCCCACAATGAGCAGTTCTTC
-,few,TRBJ2-1,TRBV21-1,21,CASSKACSGLGSISSYNEQFF,TGTGCCAGCAGCAAAGCCTGCTCGGGACTAGGATCTATCAGCTCCTACAATGAGCAGTTCTTC
TRBD1,once,TRBJ2-5,TRBV30,13,CAWATGTGVTQYF,TGTGCCTGGGCGACCGGGACAGGGGTGACCCAGTACTTC
-,-,TRBJ2-7,TRBV4-1,15,CASSRLGALANEQYF,TGCGCCAGCAGCCGCCTAGGGGCCCTAGCGAACGAGCAGTACTTC
TRBD1,-,TRBJ1-2,TRBV4-2,17,CASSHPGTGGSGYGYTF,TGTGCCAGCAGCCACCCCGGGACAGGGGGTTCGGGCTATGGCTACACCTTC
TRBD2,-,TRBJ2-2,TRBV7-3,16,CASSLGAGGPQGELFF,TGTGCCAGCAGCCTCGGAGCGGGAGGTCCCCAGGGGGAGCTGTTTTTT
TRBD1,-,TRBJ1-1,TRBV19,17,CASSTAALGTGATEAFF,TGTGCCAGTAGTACTGCCGCTCTCGGGACAGGTGCCACTGAAGCTTTCTTT
TRBD2,medium-sized,TRBJ2-1,TRBV6-6,15,CASSYSSGDYNEQFF,TGTGCCAGCAGTTATTCTAGCGGGGATTACAATGAGCAGTTCTTC
-,-,TRBJ1-6,TRBV14,15,CASSQEAGAYSPLHF,TGTGCCAGCAGCCAAGAGGCTGGTGCTTATTCACCCCTCCACTTT
-,-,TRBJ1-1,TRBV6-1,12,CASREGSTEAFF,TGTGCCAGCAGGGAGGGATCGACTGAAGCTTTCTTT
-,-,TRBJ2-7,TRBV6-1,16,CASSGPGLTNSYEQYF,TGTGCCAGCAGTGGTCCTGGTTTGACAAATTCCTACGAGCAGTACTTC
-,-,TRBJ2-6,TRBV9,17,CASSVDVGNSGANVLTF,TGTGCCAGCAGCGTAGATGTCGGTAACTCTGGGGCCAACGTCCTGACTTTC
TRBD1,-,TRBJ1-2,TRBV4-1,16,CASSPGTGVANYGYTF,TGCGCCAGCAGCCCCGGAACAGGGGTGGCTAACTATGGCTACACCTTC
TRBD1,-,TRBJ1-1,TRBV7-9,15,CASSLGYRGNTEAFF,TGTGCCAGCAGCTTAGGTTACAGGGGGAACACTGAAGCTTTCTTT
-,once,TRBJ1-3,TRBV14,17,CASSQVMSLSSGNTIYF,TGTGCCAGCAGCCAAGTCATGAGCCTGAGCTCTGGAAACACCATATATTTT
-,-,TRBJ2-5,TRBV2,15,CASSVPQGGQETQYF,TGTGCCAGCAGTGTACCCCAGGGAGGCCAAGAGACCCAGTACTTC
TRBD1,-,TRBJ1-2,TRBV30,12,CAWSTTGRGYTF,TGTGCCTGGAGTACGACAGGGAGGGGCTACACCTTC
-,few,TRBJ1-2,TRBV19,14,CASSMDGANYGYTF,TGTGCCAGTAGTATGGACGGGGCTAACTATGGCTACACCTTC
TRBD1,once,TRBJ1-2,TRBV30,15,CAWSPLDREGYGYTF,TGTGCCTGGAGTCCTCTGGACAGGGAAGGCTATGGCTACACCTTC
TRBD1,-,TRBJ2-3,TRBV27,14,CASSFSRQGWAQYF,TGTGCCAGCAGTTTTTCCCGACAGGGGTGGGCGCAGTATTTT
-,few,TRBJ1-1,TRBV29-1,14,CSAIYAPSGTEAFF,TGCAGCGCCATCTACGCCCCCTCGGGCACTGAAGCTTTCTTT
-,-,TRBJ2-1,TRBV11-3,13,CASSFLRNNEQFF,TGTGCCAGCAGCTTCTTGCGGAACAATGAGCAGTTCTTC
-,-,TRBJ1-6,TRBV7-9,14,CASSLETVNSPLHF,TGTGCCAGCAGCTTAGAGACAGTAAATTCACCCCTCCACTTT
TRBD2,-,TRBJ2-3,TRBV6-1,16,CASSDLAGVVSDTQYF,TGTGCCAGCAGTGATTTAGCGGGGGTCGTGTCAGATACGCAGTATTTT
-,once,TRBJ2-1,TRBV5-6,12,CASSLGGYEQFF,TGTGCCAGCAGCTTGGGCGGGTATGAGCAGTTCTTC
-,-,TRBJ2-7,TRBV18,15,CASSRRGGDTYEQYF,TGTGCCAGCTCCCGAAGGGGGGGTGATACCTACGAGCAGTACTTC
-,once,TRBJ2-7,TRBV7-9,18,CASSSRGGLGGSPYEQYF,TGTGCCAGCAGCTCTAGAGGGGGTCTGGGCGGGAGCCCCTACGAGCAGTACTTC
TRBD1,-,TRBJ1-2,TRBV19,15,CASSVPPGRGHGYTF,TGTGCCAGTAGTGTCCCCCCCGGCAGGGGGCATGGCTACACCTTC
-,-,TRBJ1-2,TRBV7-9,14,CASSAPGHRYGYTF,TGTGCCAGCAGCGCTCCGGGACACAGATATGGCTACACCTTC
-,few,TRBJ2-7,TRBV19,14,CASSIGTMGSEQYF,TGTGCCAGTAGTATCGGGACAATGGGGTCCGAGCAGTACTTC
-,few,TRBJ2-2,TRBV18,14,CASSPYQEAGELFF,TGTGCCAGCTCACCTTATCAGGAAGCCGGGGAGCTGTTTTTT
-,-,TRBJ2-1,TRBV29-1,15,CSVDLHGREYNEQFF,TGCAGCGTTGACCTGCACGGACGGGAGTACAATGAGCAGTTCTTC
-,once,TRBJ1-3,TRBV6-1,12,CASQGSGNTIYF,TGTGCCAGCCAGGGCTCTGGAAACACCATATATTTT
-,-,TRBJ1-2,TRBV6-1,12,CASSEQGGSYTF,TGTGCCAGCAGTGAACAGGGAGGCAGCTACACCTTC
TRBD1,-,TRBJ1-4,TRBV28,15,CASSAPGGTRQKLFF,TGTGCCAGCAGCGCTCCAGGGGGAACGAGACAAAAACTGTTTTTT
TRBD2,-,TRBJ2-7,TRBV29-1,13,CSVGAGGTYEQYF,TGCAGCGTGGGAGCGGGAGGCACCTACGAGCAGTACTTC
TRBD1,-,TRBJ1-1,TRBV2,14,CASSRTGGNTEAFF,TGTGCCAGCAGCCGGACAGGGGGTAACACTGAAGCTTTCTTT
-,once,TRBJ2-7,TRBV7-9,13,CSSSLDTSYEQYF,TGTTCCAGCAGCTTAGACACCTCCTACGAGCAGTACTTC
-,-,TRBJ1-2,TRBV2,12,CASKSVGGGYTF,TGTGCCAGCAAATCGGTAGGGGGTGGCTACACCTTC
TRBD1,-,TRBJ1-1,TRBV5-1,15,CASSSLQGAGTEAFF,TGCGCCAGCAGCTCACTACAGGGGGCCGGTACTGAAGCTTTCTTT
-,few,TRBJ1-5,TRBV6-9,16,CASSTGDTNSNQPQHF,TGTGCCAGCAGTACCGGGGACACCAATAGCAATCAGCCCCAGCATTTT
-,-,TRBJ2-1,TRBV15,15,CATSRVRDPGDEQFF,TGTGCCACCAGCAGAGTTCGGGACCCAGGGGATGAGCAGTTCTTC